The 26 T cell receptor beta chains below come from one sample, sequenced in a study of a mutant IDH1 vaccine in newly diagnosed glioma. Time point in this sample: baseline, week 1 (first vaccination visit). As for treatment: pre-vaccination baseline after standard-of-care therapy. Assay used: immunoSEQ multiplex PCR; TCRdb lists only in-frame clones, some missing. The sample lists some 50,000 clones, 86% seen once, with about 2.2% in the top ten. Sequencing was performed on PBMCs, taken from a glioma patient treated with radiotherapy, temozolomide or both. Source of these receptors: a man in his forties with glioma.

The chain joins TRBV4-1 to TRBJ2-7; no definite D call. CDR1 and CDR2 from the germline V gene are MGHRA and YSYEKL. With 2 bases removed from V and 3 bases from J, the gap between germline ends came to 17 bases. This CDR3 has 16 amino acids. Here the CDR3 reads CASSQSRRRGHYEQYF. The CDR3 DNA sequence: TGCGCCAGCAGCCAATCCCGAAGACGAGGTCACTACGAGCAGTACTTC.

The V call is TRBV5-1, the J call TRBJ2-7; D not certain. This CDR3 region has 13 residues. V lost 2 bases to trimming and J lost 1 base, with 7 bases between them. Germline V gene sequence: CDR1 SGHRS, CDR2 YFSETQ. The CDR3 DNA reads as TGCGCCAGCAGCTTTAGGCCTTCCTACGAGCAGTACTTC. Its translation is CASSFRPSYEQYF.

The V call is TRBV5-6, the J call TRBJ2-2; unclear D gene. Germline-derived CDR1 and CDR2 are SGHDT and YYEEEE. V lost 0 bases, J lost 13 bases, and 13 bases lay in between. CDR3 size: 13 residues. CDR3 loop: CASSLAGRLGLFF. The CDR3 DNA sequence: TGTGCCAGCAGCTTGGCCGGCCGGTTGGGGCTGTTTTTT.

The genes are TRBV2 and TRBJ2-5; D is possibly TRBD1 (8 bases). The CDR3 has 13 residues. Trimming shortened V by 5 bases and J by 6 bases, and 13 bases separated the two germline ends. The germline V gene has CDR1 SNHLY and CDR2 FYNNEI. The CDR3 protein is CASSIQGGQTQYF. The DNA for the CDR3 is TGTGCCAGCAGTATACAGGGGGGGCAGACCCAGTACTTC.

J is TRBJ2-5 and V is TRBV5-1; 12 bases match TRBD2. The V and J ends lost 4 bases and 3 bases, in that order; junction bases with no gene match: 4. Germline values: CDR1 SGHRS, CDR2 YFSETQ. The CDR3 is made up of 15 amino acids. Here the CDR3 reads CASSLWTSGKETQYF. In DNA form, the CDR3 reads TGCGCCAGCAGCCTATGGACTAGCGGGAAAGAGACCCAGTACTTC. Combining the CDR3 with reference TRBV5-1 and TRBJ2-5 gives the whole variable domain KAGVTQTPRYLIKTRGQQVTLSCSPISGHRSVSWYQQTPGQGLQFLFEYFSETQRNKGNFPGRFSGRQFSNSRSEMNVSTLELGDSALYLCASSLWTSGKETQYFGPGTRLLVL.

This chain links TRBV5-4 with TRBJ2-5; the D gene is possibly TRBD2 (6 bases). V gave up 4 bases and J gave up 5 bases, with 12 bases separating them. The CDR3 spans 13 residues. The V gene's germline CDR1 is SGHNT and CDR2 YYREEE (reference sequence). As DNA, the CDR3 is TGTGCCAGCAGCCCGGGTGGGGGGGAGACCCAGTACTTC. This codes for CASSPGGGETQYF.

This chain connects TRBV14 to TRBJ2-1, with 9 positions matching TRBD2. The CDR3 covers 15 residues. Germline values: CDR1 SGHDN, CDR2 FVKESK. V lost 3 bases and J lost 4; bases outside the gene matches: 4. CDR3 amino acids: CASSQLAGFYNEQFF. The CDR3 region has the DNA TGTGCCAGCAGCCAGCTAGCGGGATTTTACAATGAGCAGTTCTTC.

In its sample, this clone was seen a few times. This chain links TRBV9 with TRBJ1-1; tentatively, D is TRBD1 (5 bases). V lost 3 bases and J 4 bases, leaving 16 bases between the germline ends. The V gene's germline CDR1 is SGDLS and CDR2 YYNGEE. The CDR3 length is 15 residues. CDR3 DNA sequence: TGTGCCAGCAGCGGTGCGACAGATCGAGGCACTGAAGCTTTCTTT. As protein: CASSGATDRGTEAFF.

CDR3: CSVAGRSNEQFF. CDR3 DNA: TGCAGCGTTGCCGGGAGATCCAATGAGCAGTTCTTC. The chain uses TRBV29-1 and TRBJ2-1; maybe TRBD2 (6 bases). V was cut by 4 bases and J by 6 bases, with 10 bases left in between. The CDR3 has 12 amino acids. Germline V gene sequence: CDR1 SQVTM, CDR2 ANQGSEA.

This clone has just one count. The chain recombines TRBV19 with TRBJ1-1; tentatively, D is TRBD1 (5 bases). This CDR3 contains 14 residues. The V and J ends lost 3 bases and 0 bases respectively, with 8 bases between them. Germline V gene sequence: CDR1 LNHDA, CDR2 SQIVND (reference sequence). The CDR3 loop is CASSIQGMNTEAFF. The CDR3 nucleotides read TGTGCCAGTAGTATTCAGGGTATGAACACTGAAGCTTTCTTT.

This clone was seen just once. V and J are TRBV7-2 and TRBJ2-7; TRBD1 matches at 11 bases. Per germline, CDR1 SGHTA and CDR2 FQGNSA. V was clipped by 5 bases and J by 6 bases; unmatched bases: 15. The CDR3 runs 17 residues. CDR3: CASSPRFGGTGGTEQYF. The CDR3 DNA is TGTGCCAGCAGCCCCAGGTTCGGTGGGACAGGGGGAACCGAGCAGTACTTC.

The chain is built from TRBV7-8 and TRBJ1-1, with D unclear. The length of the CDR3 is 14 residues. Trimming cost V 4 bases and J 1 base, with 10 bases left between them. Germline V gene sequence: CDR1 SGHVS, CDR2 FQNEAQ. The CDR3 here is CASSSIDKNTEAFF. CDR3 nucleotides: TGTGCCAGCAGCTCCATTGACAAGAACACTGAAGCTTTCTTT.

This rearrangement joins TRBV5-1 to TRBJ1-1; weak D call: TRBD1 (5 bases). The germline V gene has CDR1 SGHRS and CDR2 YFSETQ. V lost 0 bases and J lost 1, with 10 bases in between. This CDR3 contains 15 residues. As DNA, the CDR3 is TGCGCCAGCAGCTTGGGCAGGGTAGGGAACACTGAAGCTTTCTTT. Its protein product is CASSLGRVGNTEAFF.

The genes are TRBV5-1 and TRBJ1-3, with a tentative D call TRBD1 (5 bases). V gave up 0 bases and J gave up 2 bases, with 15 bases separating them. Germline V lookup: CDR1 SGHRS, CDR2 YFSETQ. CDR3 length: 17 residues. The CDR3 here is CASSLAVIGVTGNTIYF. For the CDR3, the DNA is TGCGCCAGCAGCTTGGCGGTGATAGGGGTCACTGGAAACACCATATATTTT.

This clone came up once. V and J are TRBV29-1 and TRBJ2-3, with no clear D. CDR1 and CDR2 (germline): SQVTM, ANQGSEA. V was clipped by 3 bases and J by 2 bases, with 0 bases between them. CDR3 length: 10 amino acids. CDR3 in amino acids: CSVDTDTQYF. CDR3 sequence (DNA): TGCAGCGTTGACACAGATACGCAGTATTTT.

This clone was counted only a few times. This rearrangement joins TRBV19 to TRBJ1-2, with a tentative D call TRBD1 (5 bases). Germline CDR1 reads LNHDA; CDR2 reads SQIVND (reference sequence). The CDR3 totals 13 residues. CDR3 nucleotide sequence: TGTGCTACCAAGCAGGGCCCGAACTATGGCTACACCTTC. This encodes CATKQGPNYGYTF.

This chain joins TRBV9 and TRBJ1-1; D gene ambiguous. Germline CDR1 SGDLS, CDR2 YYNGEE. This CDR3 region has 12 residues. Between the trimmed V and J ends, which lost 0 bases and 7 bases, there was a span of 7 bases. The CDR3 loop is CASSVGEIEAFF. CDR3 DNA: TGTGCCAGCAGCGTAGGAGAGATTGAAGCTTTCTTT.

The chain carries TRBV4-1 and TRBJ2-7; 9 bases fit TRBD2. Unmatched junction bases numbered 17, after V lost 4 bases and J lost 1 base. CDR3 length: 19 residues. CDR1 and CDR2 (germline): MGHRA, YSYEKL. The CDR3, as DNA: TGCGCCAGCAGCCCCATGACAAGGGACCATAGCGGGAGATCCTACGAGCAGTACTTC. This encodes CASSPMTRDHSGRSYEQYF.

The rearrangement links TRBV7-9 to TRBJ2-7, with 8 bases identical to TRBD2. The V segment lost 1 base and the J segment 2 bases; nucleotides outside the gene matches: 4. Germline V lookup: CDR1 SEHNR, CDR2 FQNEAQ (reference sequence). CDR3 length equals 15 residues. CDR3 DNA sequence: TGTGCCAGCAGCTTAGGTCTAGCGGGTGCCTACGAGCAGTACTTC. Translation: CASSLGLAGAYEQYF.

V usage is TRBV4-2 and J usage is TRBJ1-1; 7 bases are a match to TRBD1. Germline assignment: CDR1 LGHNA and CDR2 YNFKEQ. This CDR3 is 14 amino acids long. The V and J ends lost 3 bases and 6 bases, in that order; junction bases with no gene match: 7. In DNA form, the CDR3 reads TGTGCCAGCAGCCACGCTGGACAGGCCGCTGAAGCTTTCTTT. Protein: CASSHAGQAAEAFF.

This clone was observed a single time. The rearrangement links TRBV5-1 to TRBJ2-3; 7 nucleotides agree with TRBD2. Germline CDR1 and CDR2: SGHRS and YFSETQ. The V gene end was trimmed by 1 base and the J gene end by 0 bases; junction bases not matched to a gene: 8. The CDR3 covers 17 residues. DNA of the CDR3: TGCGCCAGCAGCTTGAGAGCGGGAATGACTAGCACAGATACGCAGTATTTT. This encodes CASSLRAGMTSTDTQYF.

CDR3 region: CASSLAALAGRDTQYF. The CDR3 nucleotides read TGTGCCAGCAGCTTAGCCGCGCTAGCGGGAAGGGATACGCAGTATTTT. V gene TRBV7-3 combines with J gene TRBJ2-3; 9 bases line up with TRBD2. This CDR3 spans 16 amino acids. With V trimmed by 2 bases and J by 6 bases, 9 bases remained unmatched. Germline CDR1 SGHTA, CDR2 FQGTGA. Complete variable domain (other parts from reference TRBV7-3 and TRBJ2-3): GAGVSQTPSNKVTEKGKYVELRCDPISGHTALYWYRQSLGQGPEFLIYFQGTGAADDSGLPNDRFFAVRPEGSVSTLKIQRTERGDSAVYLCASSLAALAGRDTQYFGPGTRLTVL.

This CDR3 is CASSQGGDTQYF. CDR3 bases: TGTGCCAGCAGCCAGGGGGGAGATACGCAGTATTTT. The rearrangement links TRBV6-5 to TRBJ2-3; perhaps TRBD1 as D (7 bases). Germline V gene data show CDR1 as MNHEY and CDR2 as SVGAGI. There are 12 residues in the CDR3. The V and J ends lost 6 bases and 5 bases respectively, with 9 bases between them.

Concerning this clone: The germline gene is not matched at one end of the junction; a read error may be the cause. This rearrangement joins TRBV20-1 to TRBJ2-5; D is undetermined. The CDR3 extends over 11 amino acids. The germline gives CDR1 DFQATT, CDR2 SNEGSKA (reference sequence). The DNA for the CDR3 is TGCAGTGCGGCTGGTGGAGACCATCGGAACTTC. Translation gives CSAAGGDHRNF.

The chain employs TRBV5-1 and TRBJ2-2; the match to TRBD2 covers 9 bases. Germline CDR1 is SGHRS and CDR2 is YFSETQ. The CDR3 length is 15 residues. V shed 3 bases, J shed 0 bases, and the junction held 0 bases outside the gene matches. DNA for the CDR3: TGCGCCAGCAGCTGGACTAGCGCGAACACCGGGGAGCTGTTTTTT. Amino acids: CASSWTSANTGELFF.

This chain joins TRBV14 and TRBJ2-5; D remains ambiguous. CDR3 size: 13 residues. CDR1 is SGHDN and CDR2 is FVKESK in the germline V gene. Trimming pared 4 bases from V and 2 bases from J, leaving 8 bases between. This chain's CDR3 is CASSLNGQETQYF. The CDR3 DNA reads TGTGCCAGCAGCCTAAACGGTCAAGAGACCCAGTACTTC.